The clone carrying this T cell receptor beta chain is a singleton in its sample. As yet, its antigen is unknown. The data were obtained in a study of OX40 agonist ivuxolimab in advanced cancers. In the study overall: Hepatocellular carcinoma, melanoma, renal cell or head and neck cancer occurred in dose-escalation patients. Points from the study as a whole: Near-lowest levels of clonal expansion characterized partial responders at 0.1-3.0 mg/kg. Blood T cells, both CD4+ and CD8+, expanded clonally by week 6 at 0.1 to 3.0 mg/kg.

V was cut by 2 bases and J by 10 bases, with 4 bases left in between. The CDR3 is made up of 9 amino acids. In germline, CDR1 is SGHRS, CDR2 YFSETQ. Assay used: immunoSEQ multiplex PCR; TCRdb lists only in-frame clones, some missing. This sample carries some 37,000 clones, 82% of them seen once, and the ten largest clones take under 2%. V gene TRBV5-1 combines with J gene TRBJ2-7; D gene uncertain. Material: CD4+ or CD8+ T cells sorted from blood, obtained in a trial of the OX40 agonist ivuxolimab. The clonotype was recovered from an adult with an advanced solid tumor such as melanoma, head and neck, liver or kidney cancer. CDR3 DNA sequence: TGCGCCAGCAGCTTAGATCAGTACTTC. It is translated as CASSLDQYF. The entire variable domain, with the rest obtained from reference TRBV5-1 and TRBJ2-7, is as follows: KAGVTQTPRYLIKTRGQQVTLSCSPISGHRSVSWYQQTPGQGLQFLFEYFSETQRNKGNFPGRFSGRQFSNSRSEMNVSTLELGDSALYLCASSLDQYFGPGTRLTVT.